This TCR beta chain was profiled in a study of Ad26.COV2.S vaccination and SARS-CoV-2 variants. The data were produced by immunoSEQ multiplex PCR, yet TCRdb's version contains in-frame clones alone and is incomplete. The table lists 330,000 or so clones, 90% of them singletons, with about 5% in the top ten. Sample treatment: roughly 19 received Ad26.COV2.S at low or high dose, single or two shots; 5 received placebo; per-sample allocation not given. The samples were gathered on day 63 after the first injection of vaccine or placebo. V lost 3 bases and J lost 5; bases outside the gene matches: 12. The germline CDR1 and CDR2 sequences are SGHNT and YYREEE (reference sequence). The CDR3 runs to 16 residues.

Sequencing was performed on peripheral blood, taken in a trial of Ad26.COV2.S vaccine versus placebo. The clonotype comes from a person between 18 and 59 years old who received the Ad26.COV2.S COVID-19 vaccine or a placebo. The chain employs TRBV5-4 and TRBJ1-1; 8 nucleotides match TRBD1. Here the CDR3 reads CASSWDLGQGRTEAFF. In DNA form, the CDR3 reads TGTGCCAGCAGCTGGGACCTCGGACAGGGACGGACTGAAGCTTTCTTT. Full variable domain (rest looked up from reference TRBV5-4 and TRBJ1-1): ETGVTQSPTHLIKTRGQQVTLRCSSQSGHNTVSWYQQALGQGPQFIFQYYREEENGRGNFPPRFSGLQFPNYSSELNVNALELDDSALYLCASSWDLGQGRTEAFFGQGTRLTVV.